This TCR beta chain derives from a study of response to subunit inactivated influenza vaccine (dated by TCRdb to 2017 to 2018). General notes on the study: To follow how T cells responded to a trivalent subunit inactivated influenza vaccine, the researchers relied on deep quantitative profiling of the T cell receptor repertoire. Findings and caveats that apply to the study as a whole: The authors suggested that each seasonal influenza vaccination may recruit only a limited number of new T cells.

The cysteine opens and the phenylalanine closes a CDR3 of 16 amino acids. The only DNA kept is the CDR3, 48 bases in frame from the first base. V and J are trimmed by 5 bases and 0 bases, and the gene matches miss 9 bases of the junction. Via the germline V gene (reference sequence), CDR1 is SEHNR and CDR2 FQNEAQ. This clonotype was seen a few times. Its antigen is unknown. It has no much larger one-base neighbor in the sample; base qualities were not kept. Library preparation was by RT-PCR. The sample was run on an Illumina HiSeq 2500. TCRdb applied fastp at Q25 and MiXCR to the public reads, then kept only in-frame beta chains. Under each unique CDR3 protein, matching rows form one entry showing the most common genes and DNA. The sample table holds under 550,000 distinct CDR3 sequences, of which roughly 7.9% were seen once. The leading ten clones occupy about an eighth of the sample.

The sample here was PBMCs from blood, taken roughly 24 months after vaccination. This TCR was sampled from a man between 50 and 70 years old who received an inactivated influenza vaccine. Donor details come from another sample of the same person, matched by shared clones. The receptor chain draws on TRBV7-9 and TRBJ1-1, and 7 bases in between align with TRBD1. The DNA reads as follows: TGTGCCAGCAGCCCCCTGACAGGGCCGATGAACACTGAAGCTTTCTTT. The encoded protein is CASSPLTGPMNTEAFF.